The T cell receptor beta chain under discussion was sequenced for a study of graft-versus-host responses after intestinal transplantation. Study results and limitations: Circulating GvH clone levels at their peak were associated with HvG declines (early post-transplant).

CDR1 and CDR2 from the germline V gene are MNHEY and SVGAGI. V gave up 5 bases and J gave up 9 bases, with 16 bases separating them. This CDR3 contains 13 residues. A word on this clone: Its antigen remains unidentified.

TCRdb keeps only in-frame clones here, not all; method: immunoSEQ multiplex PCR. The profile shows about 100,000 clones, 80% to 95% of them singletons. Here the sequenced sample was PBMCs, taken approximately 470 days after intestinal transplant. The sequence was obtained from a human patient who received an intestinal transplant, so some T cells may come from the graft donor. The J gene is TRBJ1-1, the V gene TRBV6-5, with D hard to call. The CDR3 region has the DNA TGTGCCAGCAGTGGAGGGCAGACCATGCAAGCTTTCTTT. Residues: CASSGGQTMQAFF.